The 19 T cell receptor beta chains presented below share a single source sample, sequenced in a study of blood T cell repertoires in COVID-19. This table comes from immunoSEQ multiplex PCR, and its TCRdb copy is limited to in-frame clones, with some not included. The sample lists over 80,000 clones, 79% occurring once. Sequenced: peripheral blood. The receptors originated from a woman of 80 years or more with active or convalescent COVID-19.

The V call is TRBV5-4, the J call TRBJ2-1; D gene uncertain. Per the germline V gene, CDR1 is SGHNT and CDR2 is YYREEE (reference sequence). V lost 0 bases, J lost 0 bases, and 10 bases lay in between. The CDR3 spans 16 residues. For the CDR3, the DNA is TGTGCCAGCAGCTTGGCCCCAGCGAGCTCCTACAATGAGCAGTTCTTC. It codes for CASSLAPASSYNEQFF.

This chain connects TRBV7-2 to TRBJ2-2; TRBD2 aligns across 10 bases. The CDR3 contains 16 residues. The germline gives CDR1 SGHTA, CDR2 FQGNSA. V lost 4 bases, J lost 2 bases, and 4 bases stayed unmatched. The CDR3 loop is CASSSTSGVNTGELFF. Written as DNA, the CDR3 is TGTGCCAGCAGCTCAACTAGCGGGGTTAACACCGGGGAGCTGTTTTTT. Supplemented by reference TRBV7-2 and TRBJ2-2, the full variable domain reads GAGVSQSPSNKVTEKGKDVELRCDPISGHTALYWYRQSLGQGLEFLIYFQGNSAPDKSGLPSDRFSAERTGGSVSTLTIQRTQQEDSAVYLCASSSTSGVNTGELFFGEGSRLTVL.

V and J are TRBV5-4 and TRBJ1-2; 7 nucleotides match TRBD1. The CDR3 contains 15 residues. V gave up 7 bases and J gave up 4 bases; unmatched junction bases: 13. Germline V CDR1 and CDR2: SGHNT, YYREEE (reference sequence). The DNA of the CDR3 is TGTGCCAGCCGTTCCGGGACAGCACCTTTCTATGGCTACACCTTC. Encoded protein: CASRSGTAPFYGYTF.

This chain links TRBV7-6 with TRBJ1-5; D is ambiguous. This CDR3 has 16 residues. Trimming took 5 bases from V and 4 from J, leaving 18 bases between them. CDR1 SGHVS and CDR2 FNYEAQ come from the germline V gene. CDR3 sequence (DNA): TGTGCCAGCAGCCCTGGCGGGTCTCTGGGAAATCAGCCCCAGCATTTT. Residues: CASSPGGSLGNQPQHF.

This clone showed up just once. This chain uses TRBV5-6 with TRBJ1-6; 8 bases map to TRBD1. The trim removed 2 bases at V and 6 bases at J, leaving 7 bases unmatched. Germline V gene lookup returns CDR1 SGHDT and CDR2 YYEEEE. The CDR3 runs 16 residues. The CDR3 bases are TGTGCCAGCAGCTTTCTTGGGACAGGTCCTAATTCACCCCTCCACTTT. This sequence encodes CASSFLGTGPNSPLHF.

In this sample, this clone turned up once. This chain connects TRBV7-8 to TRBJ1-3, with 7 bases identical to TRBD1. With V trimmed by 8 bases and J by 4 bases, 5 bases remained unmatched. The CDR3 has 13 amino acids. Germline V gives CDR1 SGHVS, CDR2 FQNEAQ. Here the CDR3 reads CASGGQAGNTIYF. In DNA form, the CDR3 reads TGTGCCAGCGGAGGACAGGCGGGAAACACCATATATTTT.

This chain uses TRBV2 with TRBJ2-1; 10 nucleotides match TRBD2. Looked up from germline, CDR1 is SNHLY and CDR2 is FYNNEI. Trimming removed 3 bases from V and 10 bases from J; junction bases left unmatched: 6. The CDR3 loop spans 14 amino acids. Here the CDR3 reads CASSDLAGAGEQFF. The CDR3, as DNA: TGTGCCAGCAGTGATCTAGCGGGGGCTGGAGAGCAGTTCTTC.

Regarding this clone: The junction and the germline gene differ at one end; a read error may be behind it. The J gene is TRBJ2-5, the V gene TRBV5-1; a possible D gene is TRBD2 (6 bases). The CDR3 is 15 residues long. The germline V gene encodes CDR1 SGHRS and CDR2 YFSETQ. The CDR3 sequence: CASSPIGTGEETQYF. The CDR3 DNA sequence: TGTGCCAGCAGCCCAATCGGGACTGGGGAAGAGACCCAGTACTTC.

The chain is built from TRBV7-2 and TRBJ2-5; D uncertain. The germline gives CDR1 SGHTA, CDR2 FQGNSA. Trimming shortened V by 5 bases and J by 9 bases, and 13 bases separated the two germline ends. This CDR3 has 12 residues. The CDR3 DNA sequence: TGTGCCAGCAGCAACCGATCGGGTCCCCAGTACTTC. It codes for CASSNRSGPQYF.

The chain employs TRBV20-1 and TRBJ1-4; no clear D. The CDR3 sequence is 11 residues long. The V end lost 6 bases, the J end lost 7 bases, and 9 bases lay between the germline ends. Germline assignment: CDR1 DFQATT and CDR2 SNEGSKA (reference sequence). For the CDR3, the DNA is TGCAGTGCCGCGGTCCTTGAAAAACTGTTTTTT. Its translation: CSAAVLEKLFF.

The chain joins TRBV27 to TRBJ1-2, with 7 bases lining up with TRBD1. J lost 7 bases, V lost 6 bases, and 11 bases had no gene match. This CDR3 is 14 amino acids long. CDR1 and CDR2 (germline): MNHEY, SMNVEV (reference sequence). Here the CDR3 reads CASRATGVRGGYTF. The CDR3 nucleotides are TGTGCCAGCAGGGCCACAGGGGTTAGGGGTGGCTACACCTTC.

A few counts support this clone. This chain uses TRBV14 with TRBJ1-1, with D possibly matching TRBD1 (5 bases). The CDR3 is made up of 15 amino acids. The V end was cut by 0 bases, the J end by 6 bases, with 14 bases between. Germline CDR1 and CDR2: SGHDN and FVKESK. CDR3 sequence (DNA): TGTGCCAGCAGCCAAGACCCGGCAGGGATCGCTGAAGCTTTCTTT. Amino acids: CASSQDPAGIAEAFF.

The CDR3 sequence is CASSLAPGQGSDTQYF. The DNA of the CDR3 is TGTGCCAGCAGCTTGGCTCCGGGACAGGGTTCAGATACGCAGTATTTT. J is TRBJ2-3 and V is TRBV5-4, with 9 bases aligning to TRBD1. V lost 0 bases, J lost 4 bases, and 6 bases stayed unmatched. This CDR3 has 16 amino acids. Germline-derived CDR1 and CDR2 are SGHNT and YYREEE (reference sequence).

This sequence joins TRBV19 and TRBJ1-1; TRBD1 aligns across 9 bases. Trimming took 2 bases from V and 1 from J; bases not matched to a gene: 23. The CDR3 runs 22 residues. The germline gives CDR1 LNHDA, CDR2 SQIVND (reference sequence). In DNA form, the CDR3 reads TGTGCCAGTAGTATAATACCCGGGACAGGGTGGCGCGTCGGAAAATCGAACACTGAAGCTTTCTTT. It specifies CASSIIPGTGWRVGKSNTEAFF.

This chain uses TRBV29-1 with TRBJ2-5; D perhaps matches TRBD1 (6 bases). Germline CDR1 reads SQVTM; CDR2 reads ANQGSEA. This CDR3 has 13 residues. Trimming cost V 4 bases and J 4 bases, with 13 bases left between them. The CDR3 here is CSVGLVGGETQYF. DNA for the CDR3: TGCAGCGTTGGTCTAGTAGGGGGAGAGACCCAGTACTTC.

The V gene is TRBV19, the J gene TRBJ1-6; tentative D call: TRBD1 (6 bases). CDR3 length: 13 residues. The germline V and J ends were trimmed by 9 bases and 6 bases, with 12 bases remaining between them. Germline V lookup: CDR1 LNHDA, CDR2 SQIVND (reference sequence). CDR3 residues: CASSGTFNSPLHF. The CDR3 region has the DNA TGTGCCAGCTCCGGGACATTTAATTCACCCCTCCACTTT.

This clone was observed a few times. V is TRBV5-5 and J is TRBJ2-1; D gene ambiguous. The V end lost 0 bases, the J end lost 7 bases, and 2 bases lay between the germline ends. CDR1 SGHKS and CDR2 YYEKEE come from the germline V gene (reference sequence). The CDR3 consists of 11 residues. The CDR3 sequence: CASSLANEQFF. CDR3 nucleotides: TGTGCCAGCAGCTTGGCGAATGAGCAGTTCTTC.

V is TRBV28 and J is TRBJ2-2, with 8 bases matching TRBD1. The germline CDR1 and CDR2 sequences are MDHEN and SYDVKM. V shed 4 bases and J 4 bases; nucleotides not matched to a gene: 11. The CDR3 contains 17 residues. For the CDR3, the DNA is TGTGCCAGCAGTTCCTCATCTGCGACAGGGGCCACCGGGGAGCTGTTTTTT. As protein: CASSSSSATGATGELFF.

CDR3 DNA sequence: TGTGCCAGCAGTTTATCCCGGGGGAAGAGCATGAACACTGAAGCTTTCTTT. Encoded protein: CASSLSRGKSMNTEAFF. This chain uses TRBV28 with TRBJ1-1; a weak D match, TRBD1 (5 bases). The CDR3 has 17 amino acids. CDR1 is MDHEN and CDR2 is SYDVKM in the germline V gene. The ends were cut back, 1 base at V and 0 bases at J, with 15 bases in the middle.